This T cell receptor beta chain was retrieved from a study of T-cell memory formation after mild COVID-19. Study background: There were largely donor-specific TCR clusters.

In TCRdb, the 5' RACE reads were re-called with MiXCR into one record per CDR3 protein. The table records around 200,000 distinct CDR3 sequences, 16% of them present only once. The CDR3 is made up of 13 amino acids. The germline gives CDR1 LNHNV, CDR2 YYDKDF (reference sequence). V was cut by 1 base and J by 5 bases, with 6 bases left in between. This sequence originates from an adult woman who had mild COVID-19 (a few samples of this study predate the infection). Cell type and time point are not known. The V call is TRBV15, the J call TRBJ2-1; D remains unclear. The sample consisted of PBMCs or a T cell subset sorted from them (not recorded which). CDR3 amino acids: CATSRALNNEQFF. CDR3 in DNA: TGTGCCACCAGCAGAGCCTTAAACAATGAGCAGTTCTTC.